These 28 T cell receptor beta chains were all obtained from the same sample, sequenced in a study of technical replicates of blood from a handful of donors. Profiling relied on immunoSEQ multiplex PCR, and the TCRdb table lists in-frame clones only, not all of them. This sample has roughly 100,000 clones, with almost 97% found just once. Sequencing used T cells isolated from PBMCs. These receptors all stem from a human donor in good health.

The chain employs TRBV19 and TRBJ1-5; D not certain. CDR3 length: 14 residues. V gave up 0 bases and J gave up 11 bases, with 14 bases separating them. The germline CDR1 and CDR2 sequences are LNHDA and SQIVND (reference sequence). In nucleotides, the CDR3 is TGTGCCAGTAGTATAGATTCGGGGAGAAAAGCCCAGCATTTT. Amino acids: CASSIDSGRKAQHF. Supplemented by reference TRBV19 and TRBJ1-5, the full variable domain reads DGGITQSPKYLFRKEGQNVTLSCEQNLNHDAMYWYRQDPGQGLRLIYYSQIVNDFQKGDIAEGYSVSREKKESFPLTVTSAQKNPTAFYLCASSIDSGRKAQHFGDGTRLSIL.

This clone was counted a single time. V and J are TRBV10-3 and TRBJ2-1; 9 positions match TRBD2. Germline-derived CDR1 and CDR2 are ENHRY and SYGVKD. Trimming at V came to 4 bases and at J to 5 bases, leaving 6 bases not matched to a gene. The CDR3 covers 15 residues. The CDR3 region is CAISGTSGPDNEQFF. CDR3 coding DNA: TGTGCCATCAGTGGAACTAGCGGGCCCGACAATGAGCAGTTCTTC.

J is TRBJ2-7 and V is TRBV11-3; tentatively, D is TRBD1 (6 bases). The CDR3 is 15 residues long. Germline values: CDR1 SGHNT, CDR2 YENEEA. Trimming removed 0 bases from V and 2 bases from J, with 11 bases in between. The CDR3 coding sequence is TGTGCCAGCAGCTTAGAACAGGGCGGGCCCTACGAGCAGTACTTC. Encoded protein: CASSLEQGGPYEQYF.

The rearrangement joins TRBV6-1 to TRBJ2-1, with 7 bases matching TRBD1. The J segment lost 4 bases and the V segment lost 4 bases, leaving 10 bases of the junction unmatched. The length of the CDR3 is 16 residues. The germline CDR1 and CDR2 sequences are MNHNS and SASEGT. For the CDR3, the DNA is TGTGCCAGCAGTGCACCCGGGACAGCAATTTACAATGAGCAGTTCTTC. Encoded protein: CASSAPGTAIYNEQFF.

V is TRBV11-3 and J is TRBJ2-2, with D unclear. The CDR3 loop spans 13 amino acids. Trimming stripped 1 base from V and 4 bases from J, with 4 bases between. The V gene's germline CDR1 is SGHNT and CDR2 YENEEA. CDR3 bases: TGTGCCAGCAGCTTAGCCAGCACCGGGGAGCTGTTTTTT. Its translation is CASSLASTGELFF.

CDR3 nucleotides: TGTGCCATCAGTGAGTCCGGGACACGGTCCCCCCTTGGCTACACCTTC. This codes for CAISESGTRSPLGYTF. This sequence joins TRBV10-3 and TRBJ1-2; a weak D match, TRBD1 (6 bases). The V gene's germline CDR1 is ENHRY and CDR2 SYGVKD. V was shortened by 0 bases and J by 7 bases, with 18 bases between the two germline ends. CDR3 size: 16 residues.

J is TRBJ2-7 and V is TRBV11-2; D remains ambiguous. The V end was cut by 5 bases, the J end by 3 bases, with 5 bases between. This CDR3 region has 11 residues. Germline V gene lookup returns CDR1 SGHAT and CDR2 FQNNGV. The CDR3 reads CASSPVYEQYF. The CDR3, as DNA: TGTGCCAGCAGCCCTGTCTACGAGCAGTACTTC.

The genes are TRBV6-1 and TRBJ1-1; D not certain. This CDR3 is 14 amino acids long. Germline V lookup: CDR1 MNHNS, CDR2 SASEGT. The ends were cut back, 2 bases at V and 1 base at J, with 8 bases in the middle. The CDR3 coding sequence is TGTGCCAGCAGTGAACTTGGCGGGAACACTGAAGCTTTCTTT. It encodes CASSELGGNTEAFF.

The chain links TRBV10-3 to TRBJ1-1; D might be TRBD1 (6 bases). Germline CDR1 ENHRY, CDR2 SYGVKD. V was trimmed by 6 bases and J by 6 bases, leaving 11 bases between them. This CDR3 contains 12 residues. CDR3: CAISQGTPEAFF. Written as DNA, the CDR3 is TGTGCCATCAGCCAGGGGACCCCTGAAGCTTTCTTT.

A note on this clone: Different DNA sequences within this sample yield the same CDR3. The gene calls are TRBV29-1 and TRBJ2-2, with D perhaps TRBD2 (5 bases). CDR1 SQVTM and CDR2 ANQGSEA come from the germline V gene. The CDR3 length is 13 residues. Trimming cost V 4 bases and J 2 bases, with 8 bases left between them. CDR3 sequence (DNA): TGCAGCGTTGTGCGGACTAACACCGGGGAGCTGTTTTTT. Its protein product is CSVVRTNTGELFF.

For the CDR3, the DNA is TGTGCCAGCAGCTTAGCGTCAACCGGAGGGACAGGGGTGGAAAAACTGTTTTTT. Amino acid sequence: CASSLASTGGTGVEKLFF. The rearrangement links TRBV7-9 to TRBJ1-4; 10 nucleotides align to TRBD1. V dropped 0 bases and J dropped 8; count of bases not matched to a gene: 12. The CDR3 is 18 residues long. From germline, CDR1 is SEHNR and CDR2 FQNEAQ (reference sequence).

This clone was observed once. V usage is TRBV9 and J usage is TRBJ2-3, with TRBD2 matching over 8 bases. The V segment lost 1 base and the J segment 3 bases; nucleotides outside the gene matches: 7. Germline V lookup: CDR1 SGDLS, CDR2 YYNGEE. There are 16 residues in the CDR3. This CDR3 is CASSVLAGIATDTQYF. CDR3 DNA: TGTGCCAGCAGCGTATTAGCGGGAATAGCTACAGATACGCAGTATTTT.

The V and J genes are TRBV15 and TRBJ2-3, with 7 bases fitting TRBD2. Germline CDR1 is LNHNV and CDR2 is YYDKDF (reference sequence). The CDR3 is 16 residues long. The V and J ends lost 1 base and 3 bases, in that order; junction bases with no gene match: 7. The CDR3 sequence: CATSRVEGGPTDTQYF. The CDR3 nucleotides read TGTGCCACCAGCAGAGTGGAGGGAGGGCCTACAGATACGCAGTATTTT.

The genes are TRBV7-2 and TRBJ2-1; TRBD2 matches at 8 bases. The CDR3 contains 15 residues. With V trimmed by 1 base and J by 4 bases, 3 bases remained unmatched. Germline CDR1 is SGHTA and CDR2 is FQGNSA. The chain's CDR3 is CASSLVGLGYNEQFF. Here the CDR3 DNA reads TGTGCCAGCAGCTTAGTGGGACTAGGATACAATGAGCAGTTCTTC.

This chain joins TRBV28 and TRBJ2-7; 7 positions match TRBD2. The CDR3 runs to 13 residues. V shed 7 bases, J shed 0 bases, and the junction held 3 bases outside the gene matches. The germline V gene encodes CDR1 MDHEN and CDR2 SYDVKM. CDR3 protein: CASKAGFSYEQYF. CDR3 nucleotides: TGTGCCAGCAAAGCGGGGTTCTCCTACGAGCAGTACTTC.

This clone was counted once. This chain uses TRBV27 with TRBJ2-7; D uncertain. The CDR3 is 15 residues long. Trimming shortened V by 6 bases and J by 2 bases, and 17 bases separated the two germline ends. CDR1 and CDR2 (germline): MNHEY, SMNVEV (reference sequence). In DNA, the CDR3 is TGTGCCAGCAGGAATGGGCTATCGGTGACCTACGAGCAGTACTTC. It yields the protein CASRNGLSVTYEQYF.

The J gene is TRBJ1-5, the V gene TRBV7-9, with D perhaps TRBD1 (5 bases). The CDR3 extends over 14 amino acids. In germline, CDR1 is SEHNR, CDR2 FQNEAQ (reference sequence). Trimming removed 5 bases at V and 5 bases at J, with 13 bases between. The CDR3 region is CASSPDSHYQPQHF. The DNA for the CDR3 is TGTGCCAGCAGCCCAGACAGTCACTATCAGCCCCAGCATTTT.

CDR3 DNA: TGTGCCAGCAGCTCACTAGGGGGGGTGGACCAGCCCCAGCATTTT. It codes for CASSSLGGVDQPQHF. V gene TRBV11-2 combines with J gene TRBJ1-5, with TRBD1 as a possible D gene (6 bases). Germline V gene lookup returns CDR1 SGHAT and CDR2 FQNNGV. The CDR3 runs 15 residues. Trimming took 4 bases from V and 7 from J, leaving 17 bases between them.

This chain joins TRBV25-1 and TRBJ2-2; 11 bases map to TRBD1. In germline, CDR1 is MGHDK, CDR2 SYGVNS. V shed 4 bases and J 6 bases; nucleotides not matched to a gene: 7. The CDR3 runs to 16 residues. The CDR3 region is CASSVAGTGGPGELFF. DNA of the CDR3: TGTGCCAGCAGTGTTGCCGGGACAGGGGGACCCGGGGAGCTGTTTTTT.

The V and J genes are TRBV5-5 and TRBJ1-4, with D perhaps TRBD1 (5 bases). Trimming removed 0 bases from V and 6 bases from J, with 15 bases in between. Germline CDR1 and CDR2: SGHKS and YYEKEE (reference sequence). The length of the CDR3 is 16 residues. For the CDR3, the DNA is TGTGCCAGCAGCTTGGGGTCCACAGGTGCCGATGAAAAACTGTTTTTT. Translation: CASSLGSTGADEKLFF. Looking up the rest from reference TRBV5-5 and TRBJ1-4 gives the full variable domain: DAGVTQSPTHLIKTRGQQVTLRCSPISGHKSVSWYQQVLGQGPQFIFQYYEKEERGRGNFPDRFSARQFPNYSSELNVNALLLGDSALYLCASSLGSTGADEKLFFGSGTQLSVL.

The chain uses TRBV5-4 and TRBJ1-3; D remains unclear. Trimming took off 1 base at V and 4 bases at J, with 6 bases between the two ends. The CDR3 contains 13 residues. Germline-derived CDR1 and CDR2 are SGHNT and YYREEE (reference sequence). The CDR3 nucleotides read TGTGCCAGCAGCTTGTATCCGGGAAACACCATATATTTT. This translates into CASSLYPGNTIYF. The full variable domain, in which reference TRBV5-4 and TRBJ1-3 provide the parts outside the CDR3, is ETGVTQSPTHLIKTRGQQVTLRCSSQSGHNTVSWYQQALGQGPQFIFQYYREEENGRGNFPPRFSGLQFPNYSSELNVNALELDDSALYLCASSLYPGNTIYFGEGSWLTVV.

The V gene is TRBV7-9, the J gene TRBJ1-1, with D hard to call. V lost 6 bases to trimming and J lost 1 base, with 18 bases between them. CDR1 and CDR2 (germline): SEHNR, FQNEAQ (reference sequence). The length of the CDR3 is 16 residues. CDR3: CASRTNEQNGNTEAFF. For the CDR3, the DNA is TGTGCCAGCAGAACCAACGAGCAAAACGGGAACACTGAAGCTTTCTTT.

The V call is TRBV7-3, the J call TRBJ2-1, with a weak D call TRBD2 (5 bases). The CDR3 consists of 17 residues. Germline CDR1 is SGHTA and CDR2 is FQGTGA. V was trimmed by 3 bases and J by 4 bases, leaving 19 bases between them. The chain's CDR3 is CASSFLRRIRRYNEQFF. The CDR3 nucleotides are TGTGCCAGCAGCTTTTTGCGGAGGATAAGAAGATACAATGAGCAGTTCTTC.

The V and J genes are TRBV6-5 and TRBJ2-1; TRBD1 might be the D (6 bases). The CDR3 runs to 14 residues. Germline values: CDR1 MNHEY, CDR2 SVGAGI. Trimming took 7 bases from V and 1 from J, leaving 11 bases between them. CDR3 sequence (DNA): TGTGCCAGCAAAAGGGGGTATTCCTACAATGAGCAGTTCTTC. Its translation: CASKRGYSYNEQFF.

The rearrangement links TRBV28 to TRBJ1-1, with D maybe TRBD1 (6 bases). The V gene lost 7 bases and the J gene lost 3 bases, with 15 bases spanning the gap. Germline CDR1 MDHEN, CDR2 SYDVKM. The CDR3 loop spans 14 amino acids. CDR3: CASIRQDSYTEAFF. CDR3 coding DNA: TGTGCCAGCATACGACAGGACTCCTACACTGAAGCTTTCTTT. Variable domain in full (rest from reference TRBV28 and TRBJ1-1): DVKVTQSSRYLVKRTGEKVFLECVQDMDHENMFWYRQDPGLGLRLIYFSYDVKMKEKGDIPEGYSVSREKKERFSLILESASTNQTSMYLCASIRQDSYTEAFFGQGTRLTVV.

The rearrangement joins TRBV25-1 to TRBJ2-2; the match to TRBD1 covers 7 bases. With V trimmed by 7 bases and J by 6 bases, 17 bases remained unmatched. Germline assignment: CDR1 MGHDK and CDR2 SYGVNS. The CDR3 length is 17 residues. As DNA, the CDR3 is TGTGCCAGCACCCCCCGTCGGACAGGTTCAGGCGCCGGGGAGCTGTTTTTT. Translating gives CASTPRRTGSGAGELFF.

V is TRBV10-2 and J is TRBJ2-1, with D possibly being TRBD1 (5 bases). The CDR3 is made up of 13 amino acids. V was pared by 8 bases and J by 0 bases, with 8 bases between. Germline V gene data show CDR1 as WSHSY and CDR2 as SAAADI. The CDR3 protein is CASGAFSYNEQFF. Written as DNA, the CDR3 is TGCGCCAGCGGGGCTTTCTCCTACAATGAGCAGTTCTTC.

This clone is a singleton in its sample. CDR3 DNA: TGTGCCAGCATCGCTAGCGGGAACGGCTCCTACAATGAGCAGTTCTTC. Translating it yields CASIASGNGSYNEQFF. J is TRBJ2-1 and V is TRBV2; the match to TRBD2 covers 9 bases. Germline CDR1 SNHLY, CDR2 FYNNEI. With V trimmed by 7 bases and J by 0 bases, 7 bases remained unmatched. This CDR3 contains 16 residues.